Given below is one T cell receptor (beta chain) in context. Its antigen is unidentified. One entry per CDR3 protein results from TCRdb running MiXCR on the reads. Among a few hundred thousand distinct CDR3 sequences listed, under 45% were seen once. This specimen belongs to a study of T cell repertoires in cytomegalovirus infection. At the level of the study: Recently identified HLA-C-restricted and well-studied HLA-B-restricted CMV epitopes were used. Signatures in public TCR beta sequences pointed to both CMV infection and matching HLA type. Study results and limitations: Identification of carriers of CMV plus the relevant HLA was performed using cumulative public TCR beta family frequency. CMV-specific HLA-C-restricted TCR beta clonotypes dominated the ex vivo response.

Germline CDR1 MNHNS, CDR2 SASEGT. This CDR3 spans 12 amino acids. V was pared by 8 bases and J by 8 bases, with 13 bases between. The source of this sequence is a human donor in good health (CMV status not recorded). Some clones in this sample may be carry-over from other donors' samples. The rearrangement links TRBV6-1 to TRBJ2-1; D gene uncertain. Source: cultured PBMCs, taken from culture after CMV antigen stimulation. The CDR3 spells CASGVHMDEQFF. CDR3 DNA sequence: TGTGCCAGCGGAGTGCATATGGATGAGCAGTTCTTC.